The clone carrying this T cell receptor beta chain was seen repeatedly, ten times or more. The entry originates in a study of T-cell reconstitution after alpha-beta-depleted transplantation in children. Germline V gives CDR1 DFQATT, CDR2 SNEGSKA (reference sequence). The CDR3 runs 13 residues. V lost 4 bases to trimming and J lost 2 bases, with 11 bases between them. TCRbeta library construction was performed incorporating unique molecular identifiers. TCRdb re-called the PCR reads through MiXCR, storing one row per CDR3 protein. The sample carries 250,000 to 300,000 distinct CDR3 sequences, roughly a tenth recorded once.

The chain uses TRBV20-1 and TRBJ2-5, with no clear D. This sequence was found in a boy under two years old with acute myeloid leukemia, due to receive a stem cell transplant. The sequencing used PBMCs, collected before TCRalphabeta/CD19-depleted stem cell transplant. The DNA for the CDR3 is TGCAGTGCTAACTTGCCCCCACAAGAGACCCAGTACTTC. Protein sequence: CSANLPPQETQYF.